Listed below are T cell receptor beta chains from one sample, sequenced in a study of blood T cell repertoires in COVID-19. TCRdb keeps only in-frame clones here, not all; method: immunoSEQ multiplex PCR. Of tens of thousands of clones listed, about 81% are singletons. Sequencing input: peripheral blood. These receptors were taken from a human donor in a cohort sampled during active COVID-19. Both conserved end residues are part of each CDR3. Fields, in order: V gene, D gene, J gene, clone size, CDR3 DNA, CDR3 protein. The D gene is left open where the match is weak. Clone sizes are given selectively: once, few, many, or a class where the clone is expanded.

>TRBV4-1|TRBD1|TRBJ1-5|NA
TGCGCCAGCAGCCGTACCCCCGGGACAGGGGTAAGTCAGCCCCAGCATTTT
CASSRTPGTGVSQPQHF
>TRBV27|NA|TRBJ2-7|NA
TGTGCCAGCAGTCCGACAGTTGCGTACGAGCAGTACTTC
CASSPTVAYEQYF
>TRBV12-3/TRBV12-4|TRBD2|TRBJ2-1|NA
TGTGCCAGCAGTACAGGACTAGCGAAGCAGTTCTTC
CASSTGLAKQFF
>TRBV5-4|TRBD1|TRBJ1-2|NA
TGTGCCAGCAGCTTGGACAGGACAGGGGGGAATGGCTACACCTTC
CASSLDRTGGNGYTF
>TRBV6-2/TRBV6-3|TRBD1|TRBJ1-5|NA
TGTGCCAGCAGTTACGGGGACAGCGATCAGCCCCAGCATTTT
CASSYGDSDQPQHF
>TRBV13|NA|TRBJ1-4|NA
TGTGCCAGCAGCTTACGGGCCAGGGGTAGTGAAAAACTGTTTTTT
CASSLRARGSEKLFF
>TRBV7-2|NA|TRBJ1-2|NA
TGTGCCAGCAGTCGTTTAAGGGGCGAAGGCTACACCTTC
CASSRLRGEGYTF
>TRBV5-1|NA|TRBJ2-5|NA
TGCGCCAGCAGCCCGACCCGACGGGACTCCTTATTACAAGAGACCCAGTACTTC
CASSPTRRDSLLQETQYF
>TRBV5-1|TRBD1|TRBJ2-5|NA
TGCGCCAGCAGCTTGGATTTTCAGGGGGCGCAGGAGACCCAGTACTTC
CASSLDFQGAQETQYF
>TRBV11-2|TRBD2|TRBJ2-7|NA
TGTGCCAGCAGCCGGGAGGTCTACGAGCAGTACTTC
CASSREVYEQYF
>TRBV19|TRBD1|TRBJ2-7|once
TGTGCCAGTAGTATAGATCTTCAGGGGGACTACGAGCAGTACTTC
CASSIDLQGDYEQYF
>TRBV7-9|NA|TRBJ1-4|NA
TGTGCCAGCAGCCACCACACGGAGGGAGAAAAACTGTTTTTT
CASSHHTEGEKLFF
>TRBV11-2|NA|TRBJ2-7|NA
TGTGCCAGCACGCTAGCGAACTCCTACGAGCAGTACTTC
CASTLANSYEQYF
>TRBV4-3|TRBD1|TRBJ1-2|NA
TGCGCCAGCAGCCAAGATTGGGGGACAGGTCGTTCCTTC
CASSQDWGTGRSF
>TRBV11-3|NA|TRBJ2-7|NA
TGTGCCAGCAGCCCGGGCGGGGATCAGGACGAGCAGTACTTC
CASSPGGDQDEQYF
>TRBV12-3/TRBV12-4|TRBD1|TRBJ1-2|NA
TGTGCCAGCAGTTACAGGGGGAACTATGGCTACACCTTC
CASSYRGNYGYTF
>TRBV11-2|TRBD2|TRBJ2-1|NA
TGTGCCAGCAGCTTAGATGCGGGGGATGAGCAGTTCTTC
CASSLDAGDEQFF
>TRBV4-1|TRBD1|TRBJ1-2|NA
TGCGCCAGCAGCCAGGTCGACAGGGGGGGGGACTATGGCTACACCTTC
CASSQVDRGGDYGYTF
>TRBV4-1|TRBD2|TRBJ2-7|NA
TGCGCCAGCAGCCAAGGGGCGGGGGGGTTCTACGAGCAGTACTTC
CASSQGAGGFYEQYF
>TRBV7-2|TRBD1|TRBJ2-7|NA
TGTGCCAGCAGCTTAGGGCCGACAGGGACCTACGAGCAGTACTTC
CASSLGPTGTYEQYF
>TRBV5-1|TRBD1|TRBJ2-2|once
TGCGCCAGCAGCCTCTGGGACAGCTACACCGGGGAGCTGTTTTTT
CASSLWDSYTGELFF
>TRBV7-2|NA|TRBJ1-5|NA
TGTGCCAGCAGCTTAGAAACAGGGAGCAATCAGCCCCAGCATTTT
CASSLETGSNQPQHF
>TRBV7-2|NA|TRBJ2-1|NA
TGTGCCAGCAGCCCAAACCTCCTGGGCAGGGATGAGCAGTTCTTC
CASSPNLLGRDEQFF
>TRBV19|NA|TRBJ2-7|NA
TGTGCCAGTAGTGCAGGGGCGATCGGTGCCTACGAGCAGTACTTC
CASSAGAIGAYEQYF
>TRBV7-9|TRBD1|TRBJ1-1|NA
TGTGCCAGCAGCTTAGGGACAGGGAACGCTGAAGCTTTCTTT
CASSLGTGNAEAFF
>TRBV6-4|TRBD1|TRBJ2-1|NA
TGTGCCAGCAGCCTTGCCCCGGGACAGGGGGCCAGTGAGCAGTTCTTC
CASSLAPGQGASEQFF
>TRBV6-5|TRBD1|TRBJ2-7|NA
TGTGCCAACACAGGGGGTTTTTACGAGCAGTACTTC
CANTGGFYEQYF
>TRBV10-3|NA|TRBJ1-1|NA
TGTGCCATCAGTGCCCTTTCGACAGAAGTGAACACTGAAGCTTTCTTT
CAISALSTEVNTEAFF
>TRBV30|TRBD1|TRBJ1-5|few
TGTGCCTGCGGACAGGGGACCCATCAGCCCCAGCATTTT
CACGQGTHQPQHF
>TRBV5-1|NA|TRBJ2-7|many
TGCGCCAGCTGTATTTCCCCGACAGAGAGTTACGAGCAGTACTTC
CASCISPTESYEQYF
>TRBV6-5|NA|TRBJ2-7|NA
TGTGCCAGCATCTCCGGGACTGTCGTCTCCTACGAGCAGTACTTC
CASISGTVVSYEQYF
>TRBV10-2|NA|TRBJ1-5|few
TGCGCCAGCAGTGAGTCGGGCTTTAATCAGCCCCAGCATTTT
CASSESGFNQPQHF
>TRBV18|NA|TRBJ2-5|NA
TGTGCCAGCTCACCCCAGGAGACCCAGTACTTC
CASSPQETQYF